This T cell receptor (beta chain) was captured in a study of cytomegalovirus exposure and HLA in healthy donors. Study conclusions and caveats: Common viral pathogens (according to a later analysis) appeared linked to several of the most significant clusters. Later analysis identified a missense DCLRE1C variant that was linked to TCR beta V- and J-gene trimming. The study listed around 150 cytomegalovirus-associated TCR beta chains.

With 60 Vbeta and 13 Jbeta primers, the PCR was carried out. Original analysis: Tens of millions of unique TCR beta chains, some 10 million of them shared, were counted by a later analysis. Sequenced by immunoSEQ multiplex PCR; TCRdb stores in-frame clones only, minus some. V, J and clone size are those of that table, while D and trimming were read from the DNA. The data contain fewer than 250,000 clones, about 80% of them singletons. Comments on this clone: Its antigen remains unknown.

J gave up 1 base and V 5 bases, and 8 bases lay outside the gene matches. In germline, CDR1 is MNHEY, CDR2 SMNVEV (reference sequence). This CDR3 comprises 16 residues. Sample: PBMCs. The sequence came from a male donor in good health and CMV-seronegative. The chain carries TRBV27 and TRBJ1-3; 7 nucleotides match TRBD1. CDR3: CASSPGDSPSGNTIYF. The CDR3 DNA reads TGTGCCAGCAGTCCGGGGGACAGCCCTTCTGGAAACACCATATATTTT.